Sequencing of this TCR beta chain was carried out in a study of blood T cells in healthy people across ages. Concerning this clonotype itself: Its antigen remains unidentified.

General study findings and limits: As naive T cell percentage varied, TCR beta diversity correlated strongly with it. Naive CD4+ cells and diversity were both higher in long-lived donors than in aged donors.

The ends were cut back, 6 bases at V and 5 bases at J, with 18 bases in the middle. Germline CDR1 is SQVTM and CDR2 is ANQGSEA. The CDR3 is made up of 14 amino acids. Healthy Russian Caucasian donors spanned ages about 6 to 100 years. Total RNA, at least 6 micrograms per sample, came from PBMCs. A J-beta primer mix and a sample-barcoded 5' primer were used in a second PCR of roughly 6 to 11 cycles. One entry per CDR3 protein results from TCRdb running MiXCR on the 5' RACE reads. In the table there are fewer than 800,000 distinct CDR3 sequences, over 45% of which are singletons. Source material: blood. The V and J genes are TRBV29-1 and TRBJ2-3, with TRBD2 as a possible D gene (5 bases). This sequence originates from an older woman in good health. CDR3 sequence: CSVETSWALDTQYF. The CDR3 DNA follows: TGCAGCGTGGAAACTAGTTGGGCCCTAGATACGCAGTATTTT.